The 16 T cell receptor beta chains below come from one sample, sequenced in a study of shared clonotypes between healthy human individuals. Positive CCR7 selection of CD45RO-negative cells yielded the naive CD8 cells, and terminally differentiated effector memory CD45RA+ cells were excluded. Profiled with immunoSEQ multiplex PCR; TCRdb holds only in-frame clones, not every one. This table has about 2.1 million clones, around 93% appearing once. Sequenced: naive CD8+ T cells from PBMCs. All receptors derive from a man aged 18 to 30 in good health. Some clones in this sample may be carry-over from other donors' samples.

This clone has a single count. CDR3 DNA sequence: TGCGCCAGCAGCCAAGATCTGGGGGCGACAGGGTTGGGCGAGCAGTACTTC. It is translated as CASSQDLGATGLGEQYF. The chain uses TRBV4-1 and TRBJ2-7, with 7 bases fitting TRBD1. V gave up 0 bases and J gave up 6 bases; unmatched junction bases: 14. This CDR3 spans 17 amino acids. Germline V CDR1 and CDR2: MGHRA, YSYEKL.

The chain is built from TRBV9 and TRBJ2-1, with D perhaps TRBD1 or TRBD2 (5 bases each). V shed 4 bases and J shed 0 bases, with 11 bases lying between them. The CDR3 has 15 residues. CDR1 and CDR2 (germline): SGDLS, YYNGEE. In DNA, the CDR3 is TGTGCCAGCAGCTCCGGGGACCGCTCCTACAATGAGCAGTTCTTC. This gives the protein CASSSGDRSYNEQFF.

The rearrangement links TRBV5-4 to TRBJ2-1, with 10 bases matching TRBD2. V was clipped by 0 bases and J by 7 bases; unmatched bases: 7. Germline CDR1 is SGHNT and CDR2 is YYREEE (reference sequence). This CDR3 is 16 amino acids long. The CDR3 sequence: CASSLAPSGSQNEQFF. As DNA, the CDR3 is TGTGCCAGCAGCTTGGCCCCTAGCGGGAGTCAAAATGAGCAGTTCTTC.

The chain links TRBV7-9 to TRBJ2-7; D is uncertain. Trimming left V 5 bases short and J 1 base short, with 12 bases between. This CDR3 region has 14 residues. Germline assignment: CDR1 SEHNR and CDR2 FQNEAQ (reference sequence). The CDR3 loop reads CASSPGVLSYEQYF. In DNA form, the CDR3 reads TGTGCCAGCAGCCCTGGGGTCCTTTCCTACGAGCAGTACTTC.

V and J are TRBV29-1 and TRBJ2-1; D is uncertain. Germline V gene data show CDR1 as SQVTM and CDR2 as ANQGSEA. CDR3 length: 13 residues. V lost 4 bases to trimming and J lost 5 bases, with 12 bases between them. CDR3 sequence reads: CSVAEVAHNEQFF. The CDR3 region has the DNA TGCAGCGTTGCAGAGGTAGCACACAATGAGCAGTTCTTC.

This rearrangement joins TRBV4-2 to TRBJ2-5, with 7 bases matching TRBD2. With the DNA end fitting TRBJ2-7 better, the J assignment may be wrong. Germline-derived CDR1 and CDR2 are LGHNA and YNFKEQ. This CDR3 spans 15 amino acids. The DNA of the CDR3 is TGTGCCAGCAGCCAAGATTTCGGGGGAGGGCGCGAGCAGTACTTC. Protein product: CASSQDFGGGREQYF.

This chain links TRBV15 with TRBJ1-1; TRBD1 matches at 8 bases. This CDR3 is 14 amino acids long. Looked up from germline, CDR1 is LNHNV and CDR2 is YYDKDF (reference sequence). V shed 3 bases, J shed 3 bases, and the junction held 3 bases outside the gene matches. CDR3 bases: TGTGCCACCAGCAGCGAGACAGGGGACACTGAAGCTTTCTTT. Translating it yields CATSSETGDTEAFF.

This chain joins TRBV6-5 and TRBJ1-1; perhaps TRBD1 as D (6 bases). V lost 0 bases and J 11 bases, leaving 16 bases between the germline ends. CDR3 length: 14 amino acids. The germline gives CDR1 MNHEY, CDR2 SVGAGI. The CDR3 spells CASSYSVGGAGAFF. The DNA of the CDR3 is TGTGCCAGCAGTTACTCGGTTGGGGGGGCCGGGGCTTTCTTT.

J is TRBJ1-5 and V is TRBV20-1; 7 bases map to TRBD1. Germline loops: CDR1 DFQATT, CDR2 SNEGSKA (reference sequence). The CDR3 loop spans 11 amino acids. V shed 7 bases and J 9 bases; nucleotides not matched to a gene: 6. The CDR3 loop is CSGQGVGPQHF. The CDR3, as DNA: TGCAGTGGGCAGGGGGTCGGGCCCCAGCATTTT.

V usage is TRBV10-3 and J usage is TRBJ1-1; weak D call: TRBD1 (5 bases). The CDR3 runs 13 residues. Germline V gene data show CDR1 as ENHRY and CDR2 as SYGVKD. Between the trimmed V and J ends, which lost 10 bases and 4 bases, there was a span of 16 bases. Written as DNA, the CDR3 is TGTGCCACAAATCGGGGGGACGGCACTGAAGCTTTCTTT. It specifies CATNRGDGTEAFF.

The genes are TRBV5-6 and TRBJ2-1, with D possibly TRBD2 on 6 matching bases. From germline, CDR1 is SGHDT and CDR2 YYEEEE. Between the trimmed V and J ends, which lost 4 bases and 1 base, there was a span of 18 bases. The CDR3 is 17 amino acids. The CDR3 coding sequence is TGTGCCAGCAGCCCCCTAGGTAGCGGTGGGTCCTACAATGAGCAGTTCTTC. Residues: CASSPLGSGGSYNEQFF.

This chain uses TRBV14 with TRBJ2-7, with unresolved D. This CDR3 comprises 11 residues. Trimming cost V 2 bases and J 1 base, with 0 bases left between them. Germline V gives CDR1 SGHDN, CDR2 FVKESK. The CDR3 here is CASSQSYEQYF. CDR3 bases: TGTGCCAGCAGCCAATCCTACGAGCAGTACTTC.

The chain couples TRBV7-8 to TRBJ1-1; D is ambiguous. Germline CDR1 reads SGHVS; CDR2 reads FQNEAQ. The V and J ends lost 7 bases and 2 bases respectively, with 11 bases between them. The length of the CDR3 is 13 residues. The DNA of the CDR3 is TGTGCCAGCACCACAGTATTTAACACTGAAGCTTTCTTT. This translates into CASTTVFNTEAFF.

As to this clone: At the DNA level, this CDR3 is encoded by other sequences in the same sample as well. J is TRBJ2-7 and V is TRBV29-1, with D perhaps TRBD2 (5 bases). V was clipped by 4 bases and J by 0 bases, with 10 bases between them. Germline V lookup: CDR1 SQVTM, CDR2 ANQGSEA. CDR3 length: 13 amino acids. Here the CDR3 DNA reads TGCAGCGTTGGAAGCGGTTCCTCCTACGAGCAGTACTTC. This gives the protein CSVGSGSSYEQYF.

The chain is built from TRBV4-3 and TRBJ2-2; perhaps TRBD2 as D (5 bases). Trimming stripped 4 bases from V and 4 bases from J, with 10 bases between. The CDR3 is 14 amino acids. From germline, CDR1 is LGHNA and CDR2 YSLEER. CDR3 sequence (DNA): TGCGCCAGCAGCCCTTCGAGCGGCACCGGGGAGCTGTTTTTT. Translating gives CASSPSSGTGELFF.

This chain joins TRBV5-6 and TRBJ2-7; possibly TRBD2 for D (5 bases). Germline V CDR1 and CDR2: SGHDT, YYEEEE. Between the trimmed V and J ends, which lost 0 bases and 6 bases, there was a span of 13 bases. The CDR3 has 14 residues. This CDR3 is CASSLGGRGSEQYF. CDR3 coding DNA: TGTGCCAGCAGCTTGGGGGGTCGAGGGTCCGAGCAGTACTTC.